This T cell receptor beta chain was sequenced in a study of shared clonotypes between healthy human individuals. Measured with immunoSEQ multiplex PCR; TCRdb has only the in-frame clones, and not every one. This sample has about 2,200,000 clones, with about 93% found just once. CDR1 is SGHRS, CDR2 YFSETQ, per germline. Between the trimmed V and J ends, which lost 0 bases and 0 bases, there was a span of 6 bases. The CDR3 loop spans 15 amino acids. The naive CD8 fraction comprised CD45RO-negative cells positively selected for CCR7 and excluded terminally differentiated effector memory CD45RA+ cells. The sequence came from a man between 18 and 29 years old in good health. Some clones in this sample may be carry-over from other donors' samples. The sequencing input was naive CD8+ T cells from PBMCs. V is TRBV5-1 and J is TRBJ1-4; D is uncertain. In DNA, the CDR3 is TGCGCCAGCAGCTTGGGGCGACCAACTAATGAAAAACTGTTTTTT. Encoded protein: CASSLGRPTNEKLFF. Combining the CDR3 with reference TRBV5-1 and TRBJ1-4 gives the whole variable domain KAGVTQTPRYLIKTRGQQVTLSCSPISGHRSVSWYQQTPGQGLQFLFEYFSETQRNKGNFPGRFSGRQFSNSRSEMNVSTLELGDSALYLCASSLGRPTNEKLFFGSGTQLSVL.